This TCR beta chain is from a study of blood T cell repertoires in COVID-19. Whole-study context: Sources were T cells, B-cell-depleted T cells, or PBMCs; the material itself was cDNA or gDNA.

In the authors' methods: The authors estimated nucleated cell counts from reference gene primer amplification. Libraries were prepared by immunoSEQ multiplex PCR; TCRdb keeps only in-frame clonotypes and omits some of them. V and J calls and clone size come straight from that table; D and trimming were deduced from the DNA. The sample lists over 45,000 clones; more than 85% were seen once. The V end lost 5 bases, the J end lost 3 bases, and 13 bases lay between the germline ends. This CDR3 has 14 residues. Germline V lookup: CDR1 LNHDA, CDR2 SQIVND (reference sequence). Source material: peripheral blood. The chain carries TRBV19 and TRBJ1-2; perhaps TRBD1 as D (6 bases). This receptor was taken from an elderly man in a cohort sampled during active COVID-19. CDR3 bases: TGTGCCAGTAGTCGAGGGGGTACAGACTATGGCTACACCTTC. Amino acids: CASSRGGTDYGYTF.